What follows are 5 T cell receptor beta chains derived from one specimen sequenced in a study of blood T cell repertoires in COVID-19 (dated by TCRdb to between 2020 and 2021). Library preparation used the immunoSEQ multiplex PCR assay. TCRdb re-hosts the immuneACCESS table, in-frame sequences only. Its copies lack some clones; in the studies checked, an unresolved V gene accounts for under half of them, and the cause for the rest is not known. The sample table holds approximately 170,000 clones, of which approximately 81% were seen once. Of the sample, approximately 10% is held by the ten largest clones. The source material was peripheral blood. The origin of the receptors is a woman older than 75 with active or convalescent COVID-19.

This rearrangement joins TRBV18 to TRBJ1-5; D possibly corresponds to TRBD1 (5 bases). This CDR3 has 14 residues. CDR1 and CDR2 from the germline V gene are KGHSH and LQKENI. The V and J ends lost 3 bases and 9 bases respectively, with 15 bases between them. CDR3 residues: CASSPPGGKRPQHF. The DNA of the CDR3 is TGTGCCAGCTCACCCCCGGGGGGAAAGAGGCCCCAGCATTTT.

V gene TRBV30 combines with J gene TRBJ1-1; TRBD1 is a possible D gene (5 bases). The CDR3 runs 16 residues. Trimming shortened V by 4 bases and J by 6 bases, and 24 bases separated the two germline ends. In germline, CDR1 is GTSNPN, CDR2 SVGIG (reference sequence). The CDR3 loop reads CAWNPGGALGVAEAFF. CDR3 nucleotide sequence: TGTGCCTGGAACCCCGGCGGGGCCTTGGGGGTCGCTGAAGCTTTCTTT.

The chain combines TRBV2 with TRBJ1-2; D ambiguous. Germline-derived CDR1 and CDR2 are SNHLY and FYNNEI. V lost 0 bases and J 4 bases, leaving 6 bases between the germline ends. This CDR3 is built from 13 residues. CDR3 DNA: TGTGCCAGCAGTGAAGCGCACAGCTATGGCTACACCTTC. Residues: CASSEAHSYGYTF. The entire variable domain, with the rest obtained from reference TRBV2 and TRBJ1-2, is as follows: EPEVTQTPSHQVTQMGQEVILRCVPISNHLYFYWYRQILGQKVEFLVSFYNNEISEKSEIFDDQFSVERPDGSNFTLKIRSTKLEDSAMYFCASSEAHSYGYTFGSGTRLTVV.

In DNA, the CDR3 is TGTGCCAGCAGTGATCTGACACGTTATGATGAAAAACTGTTTTTT. Amino acids: CASSDLTRYDEKLFF. This rearrangement joins TRBV25-1 to TRBJ1-4, with no clear D. V gave up 3 bases and J gave up 6 bases, with 14 bases separating them. Germline V gives CDR1 MGHDK, CDR2 SYGVNS. This CDR3 spans 15 amino acids.

This clone was found a few times. This sequence joins TRBV20-1 and TRBJ2-1; TRBD2 agrees at 8 bases. The CDR3 consists of 16 residues. Germline assignment: CDR1 DFQATT and CDR2 SNEGSKA (reference sequence). V dropped 3 bases and J dropped 6; count of bases not matched to a gene: 13. The CDR3 sequence: CSASWLAGSSSNEQFF. In DNA form, the CDR3 reads TGCAGTGCTAGTTGGCTAGCGGGTTCCTCGAGCAATGAGCAGTTCTTC.